This passage covers 23 T cell receptor beta chains from one sample sequenced in a study of regulatory T cells in long-lasting Graves disease. The time point here: persistent/refractory GD, antithyroid drugs over 5 years with positive TRAb. Extracted PBMC RNA gave rise to the TCR library. Relying on iRepertoire HTBI primers and Arm-PCR of CDR3 regions, the team built TCR beta libraries. TCRdb recomputed calls from the multiplex PCR reads with MiXCR, one row per CDR3 protein. There are about 430,000 distinct CDR3 sequences in the sample; 21% occur only once, and 14% lies in the top ten. This specimen was peripheral blood mononuclear cells (PBMCs), taken when the disease was refractory, from a patient treated with antithyroid drugs. The receptors were sampled from a female donor with Graves disease.

The V call is TRBV5-4, the J call TRBJ2-1; no reliable D call. The CDR3 totals 13 residues. Germline loops: CDR1 SGHNT, CDR2 YYREEE (reference sequence). With 0 bases removed from V and 6 bases from J, the gap between germline ends came to 7 bases. The DNA of the CDR3 is TGTGCCAGCAGCTTGGGGGTGGTCAATGAGCAGTTCTTC. It encodes CASSLGVVNEQFF.

This clonotype was seen ten or more times. The chain joins TRBV20-1 to TRBJ2-4; 9 bases fit TRBD2. V dropped 5 bases and J dropped 0; count of bases not matched to a gene: 5. The length of the CDR3 is 15 residues. Germline lookup yields CDR1 DFQATT and CDR2 SNEGSKA (reference sequence). The CDR3 DNA reads TGCAGTGCTGGTGTAGCGGGAGAAGCCAAAAACATTCAGTACTTC. Translated, it gives CSAGVAGEAKNIQYF.

This clonotype showed up just a few times. The gene calls are TRBV19 and TRBJ2-6, with 7 positions matching TRBD2. CDR3 length: 19 amino acids. V gave up 6 bases and J gave up 0 bases; unmatched junction bases: 14. CDR1 LNHDA and CDR2 SQIVND come from the germline V gene (reference sequence). CDR3 loop: CASSPSGTPKISGANVLTF. DNA of the CDR3: TGTGCCAGTAGCCCAAGCGGGACTCCGAAGATCTCTGGGGCCAACGTCCTGACTTTC.

This clonotype was found many times. V usage is TRBV6-1 and J usage is TRBJ2-7; TRBD2 matches 12 bases. Trimming at V came to 2 bases and at J to 4 bases, leaving 3 bases not matched to a gene. The CDR3 runs to 15 residues. Looked up from germline, CDR1 is MNHNS and CDR2 is SASEGT. CDR3 region: CASSEQLAGGYEQYF. CDR3 DNA: TGTGCCAGCAGTGAACAACTAGCGGGAGGTTACGAGCAGTACTTC.

This chain joins TRBV4-1 and TRBJ1-1; maybe TRBD1 (6 bases). CDR3 length: 13 amino acids. Trimming shortened V by 3 bases and J by 8 bases, and 13 bases separated the two germline ends. In germline, CDR1 is MGHRA, CDR2 YSYEKL. The chain's CDR3 is CASSHPRGPEAFF. CDR3 nucleotides: TGCGCCAGCAGCCACCCCAGGGGACCGGAAGCTTTCTTT.

Only a few counts were recorded for this clonotype. This chain links TRBV5-8 with TRBJ2-1; TRBD1 agrees at 9 bases. The CDR3 has 16 amino acids. Unmatched junction bases numbered 12, after V lost 4 bases and J lost 7 bases. Germline V gene lookup returns CDR1 SGHTS and CDR2 YDEGEE. Here the CDR3 reads CASSPWSGQGANEQFF. CDR3 sequence (DNA): TGTGCCAGCAGCCCCTGGTCGGGACAGGGCGCTAATGAGCAGTTCTTC.

The CDR3 nucleotides are TGCGCCAGCAGCCCTTGGACGGGTCAGCCCCAGCATTTT. Its protein product is CASSPWTGQPQHF. This chain joins TRBV5-1 and TRBJ1-5; D not certain. The V end lost 4 bases, the J end lost 6 bases, and 11 bases lay between the germline ends. The CDR3 has 13 amino acids. The V gene's germline CDR1 is SGHRS and CDR2 YFSETQ.

This clonotype has more than one count but fewer than ten. This rearrangement joins TRBV5-1 to TRBJ2-7; D may be TRBD1 (5 bases). The germline CDR1 and CDR2 sequences are SGHRS and YFSETQ. The V gene lost 3 bases and the J gene lost 3 bases, with 10 bases spanning the gap. The CDR3 is 13 amino acids. The CDR3: CASSSSQGYEQYF. CDR3 in DNA: TGCGCCAGCAGCTCATCCCAGGGCTACGAGCAGTACTTC.

In its sample, this clonotype was seen once. The chain couples TRBV5-6 to TRBJ2-7, with no clear D. The V end was cut by 1 base, the J end by 2 bases, with 10 bases between. The germline V gene encodes CDR1 SGHDT and CDR2 YYEEEE. This CDR3 contains 14 residues. CDR3 sequence (DNA): TGTGCCAGCAGCTTGACGGAAGTAGCCTACGAGCAGTACTTC. This translates into CASSLTEVAYEQYF.

Many counts were recorded for this clonotype. This rearrangement joins TRBV6-2 or TRBV6-3 to TRBJ1-5; 8 bases are shared with TRBD1. The V and J ends lost 6 bases and 1 base, in that order; junction bases with no gene match: 2. The CDR3 extends over 14 amino acids. CDR1 and CDR2 from the germline V gene are MNHEY and SVGEGT. The CDR3 loop is CASRTGVSNQPQHF. DNA of the CDR3: TGTGCCAGCAGGACAGGGGTGAGCAATCAGCCCCAGCATTTT.

This CDR3 reads CASSQGQGQTYEQYF. CDR3 bases: TGTGCCAGCAGCCAAGGACAGGGACAAACCTACGAGCAGTACTTC. The genes are TRBV14 and TRBJ2-7, with 7 positions matching TRBD1. CDR1 and CDR2 (germline): SGHDN, FVKESK. The CDR3 totals 15 residues. The V segment lost 1 base and the J segment 2 bases; nucleotides outside the gene matches: 5.

This clonotype was counted once. This clone may be a read error of a much larger clone one base away. This rearrangement joins TRBV5-5 to TRBJ2-5, with 9 bases that match TRBD1. After removal of 4 bases from V and 5 bases from J, the junction contained 6 bases not matched to a gene. Germline CDR1 SGHKS, CDR2 YYEKEE (reference sequence). There are 14 residues in the CDR3. The CDR3 loop is CASSILTGGETQYF. CDR3 DNA sequence: TGTGCCAGCAGCATATTGACAGGGGGGGAGACCCAGTACTTC.

Concerning this clonotype: A single base separates this from a much larger clone, so it may be a read error. J is TRBJ1-5 and V is TRBV6-1; weak D call: TRBD1 (6 bases). V lost 6 bases to trimming and J lost 5 bases, with 11 bases between them. Germline V gene sequence: CDR1 MNHNS, CDR2 SASEGT. This CDR3 region has 13 residues. CDR3 nucleotide sequence: TGTGCCAGCAGGGTGGACAGCGATCAGCCCCAGCATTTT. The encoded protein is CASRVDSDQPQHF.

This clonotype has at least ten counts. This chain links TRBV6-1 with TRBJ2-5; no firm D call. Germline CDR1 is MNHNS and CDR2 is SASEGT. The V end was cut by 8 bases, the J end by 5 bases, with 18 bases between. This CDR3 region has 14 residues. The CDR3 bases are TGTGCCAGCGGGTCGTTGTGGGATGGGGAGACCCAGTACTTC. Encoded protein: CASGSLWDGETQYF.

This clonotype occurred many times. The rearrangement links TRBV27 to TRBJ2-7, with 9 bases that match TRBD2. The CDR3 totals 13 residues. The germline V gene has CDR1 MNHEY and CDR2 SMNVEV (reference sequence). Trimming removed 8 bases from V and 5 bases from J; junction bases left unmatched: 7. CDR3 sequence (DNA): TGTGCCAGCGGTGGACTAGCGCAAAACGAGCAGTACTTC. It codes for CASGGLAQNEQYF.

This clonotype was seen more than once but under ten times. The chain carries TRBV7-2 and TRBJ2-7; D possibly corresponds to TRBD2 (6 bases). This CDR3 contains 16 residues. Trimming took off 5 bases at V and 6 bases at J, with 23 bases between the two ends. Germline V gene sequence: CDR1 SGHTA, CDR2 FQGNSA. The CDR3 is CASSLTPPVEGREQYF. In DNA form, the CDR3 reads TGTGCCAGCAGCCTCACGCCCCCGGTGGAGGGTCGCGAGCAGTACTTC.

This clonotype has ten or more counts. The chain is built from TRBV9 and TRBJ1-1, with 7 bases matching TRBD1. This CDR3 region has 14 residues. CDR1 and CDR2 from the germline V gene are SGDLS and YYNGEE. V shed 4 bases and J 1 base; nucleotides not matched to a gene: 4. CDR3 loop: CASSQDRENTEAFF. For the CDR3, the DNA is TGTGCCAGCAGCCAAGACAGGGAGAACACTGAAGCTTTCTTT. Full variable domain (missing parts from reference TRBV9 and TRBJ1-1): DSGVTQTPKHLITATGQRVTLRCSPRSGDLSVYWYQQSLDQGLQFLIQYYNGEERAKGNILERFSAQQFPDLHSELNLSSLELGDSALYFCASSQDRENTEAFFGQGTRLTVV.

This clonotype was seen many times. CDR3 amino acids: CASSLNIETNYGYTF. The CDR3 DNA is TGTGCCAGCAGCTTAAACATCGAGACTAACTATGGCTACACCTTC. The chain couples TRBV7-3 to TRBJ1-2; D call uncertain. Germline V gene lookup returns CDR1 SGHTA and CDR2 FQGTGA. The CDR3 length is 15 residues. V dropped 1 base and J dropped 0 bases, with 9 bases sitting between them.

The chain recombines TRBV5-1 with TRBJ1-1; D perhaps matches TRBD1 (6 bases). The germline gives CDR1 SGHRS, CDR2 YFSETQ. The CDR3 totals 15 residues. The V gene lost 4 bases and the J gene lost 1 base, with 14 bases spanning the gap. The CDR3 loop is CASSGPGTPNTEAFF. The DNA of the CDR3 is TGCGCCAGCAGCGGACCCGGGACACCGAACACTGAAGCTTTCTTT.

In its sample, this clonotype was seen once. The chain recombines TRBV2 with TRBJ2-7; D unclear. The CDR3 length is 14 residues. V was pared by 6 bases and J by 2 bases, with 14 bases between. From germline, CDR1 is SNHLY and CDR2 FYNNEI. The CDR3 is CASSSFLRTYEQYF. The CDR3 region has the DNA TGTGCCAGCAGCAGTTTTCTAAGGACCTACGAGCAGTACTTC.

V gene TRBV5-1 combines with J gene TRBJ2-7; D may be TRBD1 (6 bases). Germline V gives CDR1 SGHRS, CDR2 YFSETQ. V lost 6 bases and J 0 bases, leaving 10 bases between the germline ends. The CDR3 length is 13 residues. The CDR3 sequence: CASKGTYSYEQYF. CDR3 nucleotide sequence: TGCGCCAGCAAGGGGACATACTCCTACGAGCAGTACTTC.

On this clonotype itself: Sequence at one end of the junction differs from germline and may be a read error. V gene TRBV11-2 combines with J gene TRBJ2-7, with 9 bases fitting TRBD1. Germline values: CDR1 SGHAT, CDR2 FQNNGV. The CDR3 loop spans 15 amino acids. The CDR3 here is CASSNGQGLTYGQYF. In nucleotides, the CDR3 is TGTGCCAGCAGCAACGGACAGGGGCTTACCTACGGGCAGTACTTC.

The genes are TRBV6-1 and TRBJ1-5; perhaps TRBD1 as D (5 bases). The CDR3 loop spans 12 amino acids. Germline CDR1 reads MNHNS; CDR2 reads SASEGT. V lost 5 bases and J lost 10, with 12 bases in between. In DNA form, the CDR3 reads TGTGCCAGCAGTCCGGGGGGGAACCCCCAGCATTTT. Translated: CASSPGGNPQHF.